A single sample is the source of the 7 T cell receptor beta chains below, sequenced in a study of shared clonotypes between healthy human individuals. Assay used: immunoSEQ multiplex PCR; TCRdb lists only in-frame clones, some missing. Of a few million clones listed, about nine tenths are singletons. Specimen: naive CD4+ T cells from PBMCs. Subset noted: CD45RA+ positively selected. These receptors all come from a man aged 18 to 29 in good health. Some clones in this sample may be carry-over from other donors' samples.

The rearrangement links TRBV6-5 to TRBJ2-2, with D unclear. The V end lost 2 bases, the J end lost 6 bases, and 7 bases lay between the germline ends. This CDR3 is 13 amino acids long. CDR1 is MNHEY, CDR2 SVGAGI, per germline. The CDR3 is CASSYLSPGELFF. For the CDR3, the DNA is TGTGCCAGCAGTTACCTTTCTCCCGGGGAGCTGTTTTTT.

The chain recombines TRBV19 with TRBJ2-7; no clear D gene. Germline CDR1 reads LNHDA; CDR2 reads SQIVND (reference sequence). Trimming cost V 5 bases and J 6 bases, with 17 bases left between them. The length of the CDR3 is 14 residues. Here the CDR3 DNA reads TGTGCCAGTAGTTGGTCCGGGCAGGAACGCGAGCAGTACTTC. It is translated as CASSWSGQEREQYF.

The count of this clone is one. The gene calls are TRBV10-3 and TRBJ2-5, with TRBD2 as a possible D gene (5 bases). Germline V gene lookup returns CDR1 ENHRY and CDR2 SYGVKD. The CDR3 runs 14 residues. Trimming took 6 bases from V and 0 from J, leaving 11 bases between them. CDR3 region: CAIRSGRDQETQYF. The CDR3 nucleotides read TGTGCCATCAGATCGGGAAGGGACCAAGAGACCCAGTACTTC.

The rearrangement joins TRBV2 to TRBJ1-6; 8 bases match TRBD1. Unmatched junction bases numbered 5, after V lost 10 bases and J lost 0 bases. The CDR3 sequence is 15 residues long. Germline V CDR1 and CDR2: SNHLY, FYNNEI. Here the CDR3 DNA reads TGTGCCATGCGGACAGGGAGCTCCTATAATTCACCCCTCCACTTT. Protein sequence: CAMRTGSSYNSPLHF.

The V call is TRBV19, the J call TRBJ2-7; D is possibly TRBD1 or TRBD2 (5 bases each). The V gene lost 9 bases and the J gene lost 7 bases, with 19 bases spanning the gap. Germline V gives CDR1 LNHDA, CDR2 SQIVND (reference sequence). This CDR3 comprises 13 residues. CDR3 nucleotide sequence: TGTGCCAGCAAGCCAGGGCCAAGGAGGGAGCAGTACTTC. Translating gives CASKPGPRREQYF. The full variable domain, its missing parts supplied by reference TRBV19 and TRBJ2-7, is DGGITQSPKYLFRKEGQNVTLSCEQNLNHDAMYWYRQDPGQGLRLIYYSQIVNDFQKGDIAEGYSVSREKKESFPLTVTSAQKNPTAFYLCASKPGPRREQYFGPGTRLTVT.

This chain links TRBV5-4 with TRBJ2-7; the match to TRBD1 covers 10 bases. Trimming removed 4 bases from V and 7 bases from J; junction bases left unmatched: 11. CDR3 size: 15 residues. Germline CDR1 SGHNT, CDR2 YYREEE (reference sequence). Here the CDR3 DNA reads TGTGCCAGCAGCCGTGGGACAGGGGAGACCGGGGAGCAGTACTTC. It is translated as CASSRGTGETGEQYF.

The rearrangement joins TRBV4-1 to TRBJ1-5; possibly TRBD1 for D (5 bases). From germline, CDR1 is MGHRA and CDR2 YSYEKL. CDR3 length equals 16 residues. Trimming pared 3 bases from V and 3 bases from J, leaving 15 bases between. CDR3 residues: CASSQNGGGSNQPQHF. In DNA, the CDR3 is TGCGCCAGCAGCCAGAATGGGGGGGGATCCAATCAGCCCCAGCATTTT.